A selection of T cell receptor beta chains follows, all from one sample in a study of cytomegalovirus exposure and HLA in healthy donors. The table came from immunoSEQ multiplex PCR; TCRdb's copy has only in-frame clones and leaves some out. The sample consists of roughly 190,000 clones, just under 80% of them appearing once. Sample: PBMCs. All receptors come from a female donor in good health and CMV-seronegative. The conserved cysteine and the conserved F or W are not part of the CDR3 here. A D gene is named only where the DNA matches it firmly.

>TRBJ2-7|TRBV5-1|.|13
ASSFNVLTTYEQY
>TRBJ1-1|TRBV23-1|.|12
ASIPSPRNTEAF
>TRBJ2-7|TRBV25-1|.|10
ASRGSTYEQY
>TRBJ2-1|TRBV7-9|TRBD2|13
ASSISSGRAAEQF
>TRBJ1-2|TRBV5-1|.|13
ASSLATPANYGYT
>TRBJ1-4|TRBV7-9|.|10
ASSRSREKLF
>TRBJ1-4|TRBV5-1|.|13
ASSYQGPTNEKLF
>TRBJ1-2|TRBV5-1|TRBD1|12
ASSGGTGGSGYT
>TRBJ2-3|TRBV7-3|.|13
ASSLGGGATDTQY
>TRBJ2-7|TRBV7-8|.|14
ASSPTLSRFYYEQY
>TRBJ2-3|TRBV27|TRBD2|13
ASSLFVGGTDTQY
>TRBJ2-1|TRBV5-1|TRBD2|13
ASSPGTSGGDEQF
>TRBJ2-1|TRBV25-1|.|10
ASSEVRNEQF
>TRBJ1-2|TRBV5-1|TRBD1|13
ASSHGTGIGNGYT
>TRBJ2-7|TRBV15|.|10
ATSRDFYEQY
>TRBJ2-5|TRBV4-2|.|15
ASSQDPGGGILETQY
>TRBJ2-2|TRBV4-3|.|17
ASSQGSAGVSLYTGELF
>TRBJ1-2|TRBV7-8|.|10
ASSFHRDGYT
>TRBJ1-3|TRBV5-6|TRBD1|15
ASSLEPGGMSGNTIY
>TRBJ1-2|TRBV5-1|TRBD1|12
ASSLDGQGYGYT
>TRBJ1-5|TRBV5-1|TRBD1|13
ASSPGQDRTGPQH
>TRBJ2-2|TRBV5-4|.|11
ASSLVGGGELF
>TRBJ2-3|TRBV2|TRBD2|13
ASIPLAGATDTQY
>TRBJ1-6|TRBV7-2|.|14
ASSLAGHRVNSPLH
>TRBJ2-1|TRBV28|TRBD2|15
ASSLTLAGEPPYEPF
>TRBJ1-2|TRBV18|TRBD1|12
ASSPRGQGYGYT
>TRBJ2-2|TRBV12-5|TRBD2|15
ASGAGTSGGGNGELF
>TRBJ2-4|TRBV9|.|11
ASSRGGKNIQY
>TRBJ2-2|TRBV11-3|.|14
ASSFEGGDVTGELF
>TRBJ2-3|TRBV27|.|20
ASSLRDRGASSLTSGINTQY
>TRBJ1-5|TRBV2|TRBD1|12
ASRDRVSNQPQH
>TRBJ2-2|TRBV5-6|.|12
ASSLGGNTGELF
>TRBJ2-7|TRBV5-5|TRBD1|12
ASSSDRVNYEQY
>TRBJ1-1|TRBV6-4|.|13
ASSVSTDLNTEAF
>TRBJ2-3|TRBV30|.|12
AWNRDRQVDTQY
>TRBJ2-2|TRBV7-8|TRBD2|14
ASSVLAGVNTGELF
>TRBJ2-3|TRBV7-2|.|16
ASSLVLAGGTSTDTQY
>TRBJ1-5|TRBV15|.|12
ATSVGGGNQPQH
>TRBJ1-2|TRBV6-1|.|11
ASRNRELKGYT
>TRBJ1-2|TRBV28|TRBD1|16
ASSLWGTGEVLNYGYT
>TRBJ2-5|TRBV6-1|TRBD1|14
ASSEARGQGHRTQY
>TRBJ2-1|TRBV28|TRBD2|16
ASTSGTSGSGGYNEQF
>TRBJ2-1|TRBV19|.|13
ASMEGGRVDNEQF
>TRBJ2-1|TRBV4-2|TRBD2|14
ASSEGLASSYNEQF
>TRBJ2-3|TRBV27|TRBD2|15
ASSRGRTSWGTDTQY
>TRBJ1-4|TRBV6-5|TRBD1|13
ASSYGTGGEEKLF
>TRBJ1-2|TRBV6-1|TRBD1|11
ASRAGTGDGYT
>TRBJ1-5|TRBV6-1|TRBD1|12
ASSGTGGGQPQH
>TRBJ2-5|TRBV7-2|TRBD2|11
ATRGGAWETQY
>TRBJ2-2|TRBV7-8|.|13
ASSLWQANTGELF